This is a list of T cell receptor beta chains from one sample in a study of blood T cell repertoires in COVID-19. Here immunoSEQ multiplex PCR was the method, and the copy in TCRdb shows in-frame clones only, minus some. This table holds 100,000 to 150,000 clones, about four fifths found once. The sequencing input was peripheral blood. The receptors were gathered from a man in his 60s with active or convalescent COVID-19. Both conserved end residues are part of each CDR3. Each record gives: J gene, clone size, V gene, D gene, CDR3 DNA, CDR3 protein. The D gene is left open where the match is weak. Size is omitted from some rows. Given values are once, few, many or a class for expanded clones.

>TRBJ2-7|NA|TRBV24-1|TRBD1
TGTGCCACCAGTGGGACAGGGGTGGACGAGCAGTACTTC
CATSGTGVDEQYF
>TRBJ1-3|NA|TRBV6-1|TRBD1
TGTGCCAGCAGTGTCGGACAGGGGTACTCTGGAAACACCATATATTTT
CASSVGQGYSGNTIYF
>TRBJ2-3|NA|TRBV5-4|TRBD1
TGTGCCAGCAGCCACCCGGGACAGGGCACAGATACGCAGTATTTT
CASSHPGQGTDTQYF
>TRBJ2-2|NA|TRBV19|TRBD2
TGTGCCAGTAGTATTGGACTAGCGGGAGTCGGGGAGCTGTTTTTT
CASSIGLAGVGELFF
>TRBJ1-1|once|TRBV3-1/TRBV3-2|NA
TGTGCCAGCAGTCTCCTGGAGAGTAGGGCTTTCTTT
CASSLLESRAFF
>TRBJ2-7|NA|TRBV11-3|NA
TGTGCCAGCAGCTTAGTGGCTTCGTCCTACGAGCAGTACTTC
CASSLVASSYEQYF
>TRBJ1-1|NA|TRBV28|TRBD1
TGTGCCAGCAGTTCACCCGGGACAGGGGGCCCTGAAGCTTTCTTT
CASSSPGTGGPEAFF
>TRBJ1-1|NA|TRBV7-9|NA
TGTGCCAGCAGCTTAGTTATAGGGGAGAACACTGAAGCTTTCTTT
CASSLVIGENTEAFF
>TRBJ2-2|NA|TRBV30|NA
TGTGCCTGGGACGCGGGGCGGGACACCGGGGAGCTGTTTTTT
CAWDAGRDTGELFF
>TRBJ1-2|NA|TRBV10-3|NA
TGTGCCATTGGGGCCTATGGCTACACCTTC
CAIGAYGYTF
>TRBJ1-4|NA|TRBV5-4|NA
TGTGCCAGCAGTCGAGCCAGGGACACCAATGAAAAACTGTTTTTT
CASSRARDTNEKLFF
>TRBJ2-3|once|TRBV7-3|NA
TGTGCCAGCAGCTTAGCGCGTTCGGGTACGCAGTATTTT
CASSLARSGTQYF
>TRBJ2-7|few|TRBV6-5|NA
TGTGCCAGCAAGAACGGTCCCTACGAGCAGTACTTC
CASKNGPYEQYF
>TRBJ1-3|once|TRBV6-5|NA
TGTGCCAGCAGTTACAGGGGCCCGGCGTCTGGAAACACCATATATTTT
CASSYRGPASGNTIYF